This T cell receptor beta chain is drawn from a study of T cell responses to AZD1222 COVID-19 vaccine (dated by TCRdb to the early 2020s). Regarding the research as a whole: AZD1222 recipients whose second dose came at about 4 weeks and those whose second dose came at about 12 weeks were combined into one group, since spike-specific TCR depth and breadth did not differ between the two schedules. TCR sequencing was performed for about 240 trial participants, of whom 200 to 220 were given two doses of AZD1222 and roughly 25 were given two doses of MenACWY control vaccine. Trial participants were enrolled by age into subgroups of 18-55, 56-69 and 70-plus years, and roughly 150, 30 and 60 TCR-sequenced participants, respectively, were included in these subgroups.

V loses 3 bases at its end and J loses 9 bases; junction bases beyond the gene matches: 7. CDR1 and CDR2 were assigned from the germline V gene as SGDLS and YYNGEE. The CDR3 holds 14 amino acids from the cysteine to the phenylalanine. This entry keeps only the CDR3 DNA: 42 bases, framed from base 1. To note about this clone: It lacks a known antigen. Base qualities are not provided; no much larger clone lies one nucleotide away.

The time point label for this specimen denotes: baseline before first vaccination. Samples from vaccinated people were obtained from the UK trials COV001 and COV002, which included a single-blind randomized controlled phase 2/3 trial of AZD1222 (ChAdOx1 nCoV-19) in healthy adults. For TCRbeta chain sequencing, PBMC samples from trial participants were taken at day 0 and at day 28 after the second dose. The CDR3 regions of human TCRbeta chains were analyzed by immunosequencing. On the study's bioinformatics: Repertoire TCRs were checked for matches against a reference library of SARS-CoV-2-specific TCRs that had been generated using the MIRA antigen-specificity platform. Breadth was defined as the fraction of unique TCRs that were SARS-CoV-2-associated, and depth was defined as the fraction of total T cells that were SARS-CoV-2-associated. Using the MIRA data, each spike-specific TCR was mapped to the spike region that the TCR reacts to and placed in a CD4 or CD8 class. Log10-transformed breadth and depth values were compared by one-way ANOVA with Sidak's multiple comparisons tests. Held by TCRdb, this immuneACCESS table contains in-frame sequences only and omits some clones. Under half of the omission traces to an unresolved V gene where checked; the cause of the rest is unknown. Clonal size and the V and J genes are those of that table, whereas D and trimming came from the DNA. For this sample there are 100,000 or so clones; roughly 91% appear just once. More than 1.5% of the sample rests with the top ten.

Overall study outcomes, separate from this receptor: Because no samples from the day 14 peak response were available, repertoires could be characterized only after the peak T cell response. Reportedly, almost half of the unique spike-specific TCRs recognized epitopes lying outside the regions that are mutated in the B.1.351 and B.1.1.7 variants. Most participants were white British and females outnumbered males, and the authors suggested that clonal diversity may have been underestimated. Only five to seven AZD1222 recipients were SARS-CoV-2 seropositive at baseline, limiting conclusions about previously exposed vaccinees. The 56-69-year group was small, and its depth increase did not reach significance, likely because of low power. After two AZD1222 doses, both the breadth and the depth of spike-specific TCRs were significantly higher than at day 0 and than in MenACWY recipients. CD4 TCRs associated with the vaccine covered the entire spike protein, and the dominant responses were in regions 160-218 and 743-854.

Sample: peripheral blood, taken on day 0 of AZD1222 vaccination. This clonotype was obtained from an adult in good health. The sequence links TRBV9 to TRBJ2-3, with TRBD2 matching 10 junction bases. The sequenced DNA: TGTGCCAGCAGCGGTCCAGGACTAGCGGAAACGCAGTATTTT. This is translated as CASSGPGLAETQYF.